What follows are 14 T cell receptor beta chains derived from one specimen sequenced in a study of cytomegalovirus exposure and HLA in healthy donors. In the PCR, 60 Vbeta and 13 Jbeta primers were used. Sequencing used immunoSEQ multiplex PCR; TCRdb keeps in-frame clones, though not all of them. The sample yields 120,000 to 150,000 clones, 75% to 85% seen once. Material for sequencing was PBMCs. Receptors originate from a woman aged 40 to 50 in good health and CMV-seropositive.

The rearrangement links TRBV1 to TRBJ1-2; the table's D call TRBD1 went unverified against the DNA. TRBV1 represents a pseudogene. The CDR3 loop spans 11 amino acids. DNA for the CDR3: TGCACCAGCCACGCAGTCTATGGCTACACCTTC. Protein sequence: CTSHAVYGYTF.

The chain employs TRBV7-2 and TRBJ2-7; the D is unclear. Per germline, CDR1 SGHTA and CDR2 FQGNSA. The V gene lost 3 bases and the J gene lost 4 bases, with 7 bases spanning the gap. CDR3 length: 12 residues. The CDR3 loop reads CASSLVRYEQYF. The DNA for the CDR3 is TGTGCCAGCAGCTTGGTCAGGTACGAGCAGTACTTC.

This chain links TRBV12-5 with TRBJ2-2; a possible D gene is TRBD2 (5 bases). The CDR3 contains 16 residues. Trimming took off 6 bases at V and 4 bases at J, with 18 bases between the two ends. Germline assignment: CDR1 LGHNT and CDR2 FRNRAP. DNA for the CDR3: TGTGCTAGTGGCCCGAATGGCGGGTCTCTCACCGGGGAGCTGTTTTTT. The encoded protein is CASGPNGGSLTGELFF.

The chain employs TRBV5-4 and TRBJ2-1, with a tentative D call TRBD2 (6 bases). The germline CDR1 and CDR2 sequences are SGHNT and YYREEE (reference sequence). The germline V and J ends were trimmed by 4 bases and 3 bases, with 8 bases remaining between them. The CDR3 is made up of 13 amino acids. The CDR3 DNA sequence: TGTGCCAGCAGCGCGGGATTCTACAATGAGCAGTTCTTC. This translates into CASSAGFYNEQFF.

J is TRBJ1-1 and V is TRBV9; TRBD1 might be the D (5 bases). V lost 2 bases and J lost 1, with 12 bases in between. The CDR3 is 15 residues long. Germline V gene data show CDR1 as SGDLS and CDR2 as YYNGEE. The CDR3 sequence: CASSVRGDRNTEAFF. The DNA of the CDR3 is TGTGCCAGCAGCGTCCGGGGGGATAGGAACACTGAAGCTTTCTTT.

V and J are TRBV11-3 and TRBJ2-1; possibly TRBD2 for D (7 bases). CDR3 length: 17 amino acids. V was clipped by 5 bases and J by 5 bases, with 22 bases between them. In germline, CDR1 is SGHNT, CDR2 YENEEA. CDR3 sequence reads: CASSGQTGGAYDNEQFF. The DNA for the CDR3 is TGTGCCAGCAGCGGTCAAACTGGGGGGGCCTACGACAATGAGCAGTTCTTC.

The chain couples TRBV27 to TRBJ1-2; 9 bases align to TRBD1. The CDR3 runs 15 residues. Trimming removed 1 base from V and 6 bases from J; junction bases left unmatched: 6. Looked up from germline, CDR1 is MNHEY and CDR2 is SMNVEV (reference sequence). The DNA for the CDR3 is TGTGCCAGCAGTTTATTCCCTGACAGGGGGAATGGCTACACCTTC. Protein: CASSLFPDRGNGYTF.

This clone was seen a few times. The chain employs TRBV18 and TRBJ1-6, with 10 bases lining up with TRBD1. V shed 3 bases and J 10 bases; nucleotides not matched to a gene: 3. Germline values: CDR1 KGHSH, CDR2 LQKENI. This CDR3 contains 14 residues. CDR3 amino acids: CASSPGTGESPLHF. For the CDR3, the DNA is TGTGCCAGCTCACCCGGGACAGGGGAATCACCCCTCCACTTT.

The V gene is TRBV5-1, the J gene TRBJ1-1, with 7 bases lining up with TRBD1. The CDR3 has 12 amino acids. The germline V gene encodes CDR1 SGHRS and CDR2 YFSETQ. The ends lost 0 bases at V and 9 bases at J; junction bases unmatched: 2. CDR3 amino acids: CASSLEQGKAFF. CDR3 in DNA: TGCGCCAGCAGCTTGGAACAGGGGAAAGCTTTCTTT.

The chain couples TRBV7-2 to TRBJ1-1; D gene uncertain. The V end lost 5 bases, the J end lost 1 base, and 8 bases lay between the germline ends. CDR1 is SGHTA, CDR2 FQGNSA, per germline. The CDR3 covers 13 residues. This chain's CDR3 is CASSPRKNTEAFF. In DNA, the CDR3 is TGTGCCAGCAGCCCGAGAAAGAACACTGAAGCTTTCTTT.

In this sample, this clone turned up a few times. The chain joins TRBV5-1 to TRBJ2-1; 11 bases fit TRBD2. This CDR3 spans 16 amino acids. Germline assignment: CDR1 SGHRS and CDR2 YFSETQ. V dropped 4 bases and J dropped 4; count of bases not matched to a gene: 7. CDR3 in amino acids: CASSPVAGGRYNEQFF. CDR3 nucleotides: TGCGCCAGCAGCCCGGTAGCGGGAGGGCGTTACAATGAGCAGTTCTTC.

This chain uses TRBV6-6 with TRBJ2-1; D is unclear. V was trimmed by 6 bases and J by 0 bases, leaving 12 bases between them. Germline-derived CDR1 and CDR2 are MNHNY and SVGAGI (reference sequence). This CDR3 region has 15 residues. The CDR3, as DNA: TGTGCCAGCAGCCAACAACGATCCTCCTACAATGAGCAGTTCTTC. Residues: CASSQQRSSYNEQFF.

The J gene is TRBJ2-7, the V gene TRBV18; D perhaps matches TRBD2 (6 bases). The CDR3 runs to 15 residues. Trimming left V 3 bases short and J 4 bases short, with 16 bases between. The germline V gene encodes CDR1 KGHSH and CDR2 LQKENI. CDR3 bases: TGTGCCAGCTCACCGGCGGGGACTGACCTATACGAGCAGTACTTC. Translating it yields CASSPAGTDLYEQYF.

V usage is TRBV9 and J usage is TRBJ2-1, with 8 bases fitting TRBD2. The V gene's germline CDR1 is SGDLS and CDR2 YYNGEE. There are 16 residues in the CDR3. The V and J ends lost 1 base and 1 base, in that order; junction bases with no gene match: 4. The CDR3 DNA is TGTGCCAGCAGCGTATATGGCGGGAGGTCCTACAATGAGCAGTTCTTC. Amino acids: CASSVYGGRSYNEQFF.